These 26 T cell receptor delta chains originate from one sample sequenced in a study of gamma-delta T cells after stem cell transplantation. TCRdb re-processed the RT-PCR reads via CATT. Here the sample spans approximately 500 delta-chain clones, approximately 1.3% being singletons. Input material: gamma-delta T cells. These receptors were collected from a human donor. It is not recorded whose cells these are; they may come from a transplant donor.

Comment on this clone: This DNA translates differently at residue 4 from the TCRdb protein, which is that of a much larger clone; a read error is likely, and the protein shown is the DNA's own translation. The rearrangement uses TRDV2 and TRDJ1, with TRDD3 identical over 13 bases. The CDR3 runs 14 residues. In germline, CDR1 is GEAIGNYY, CDR2 EKD. V shed 5 bases, J shed 10 bases, and the junction held 9 bases outside the gene matches. CDR3 DNA sequence: TGTGCCTGTGGCCGAATACTGGGGGATACGGCACTCATCTTT. Protein: CACGRILGDTALIF.

Only a few counts were recorded for this clone. TCRdb has a much larger clone's protein, which differs at residue 12 from the translation of this DNA, likely because of a read error; what is shown is the protein translated from the DNA. The chain employs TRDV2 and TRDJ1; no clear D gene. Germline CDR1 and CDR2: GEAIGNYY and EKD. This CDR3 is built from 15 residues. CDR3 sequence reads: CACDTVGTYTDELIF. CDR3 nucleotide sequence: TGTGCCTGTGACACCGTCGGAACGTACACCGATGAACTCATCTTT.

There are a few counts of this clone. A read error is likely here: a far larger clone is one base away. The chain couples TRDV1 to TRDJ1; 7 bases line up with TRDD2. Trimming at V came to 2 bases and at J to 0 bases, leaving 30 bases not matched to a gene. This CDR3 is 24 amino acids long. From germline, CDR1 is TSWWSYY and CDR2 QGS. CDR3 nucleotide sequence: TGTGCTCTTGGGGAATTCTCTGCCTTCCTGGGTATACGGCACCCTTCCTGGTACACCGATAAACTCATCTTT. Translating gives CALGEFSAFLGIRHPSWYTDKLIF.

The table lists this clone with a few counts. The TCRdb protein comes from a much larger clone and disagrees with this DNA's translation at residue 21, likely due to a read error; the protein given here is derived from the DNA. The J gene is TRDJ1, the V gene TRDV1; TRDD2 matches at 7 bases. The germline V gene has CDR1 TSWWSYY and CDR2 QGS. The CDR3 has 24 amino acids. CDR3 DNA: TGTGCTCTTGGGGAACTCTCTGCCTTCCTGGGTATACGGCACCCTTCCTGGTACACCGATAACCTCATCTTT. It is translated as CALGELSAFLGIRHPSWYTDNLIF.

A word on this clone: A read error may explain this, as a much larger clone is one base away. The J gene is TRDJ1, the V gene TRDV1, with TRDD3 matching 13 bases. The CDR3 has 23 amino acids. Germline V lookup: CDR1 TSWWSYY, CDR2 QGS. The J segment lost 1 base and the V segment lost 4 bases, leaving 24 bases of the junction unmatched. The CDR3 loop reads CALGGSILKLTGGYAISTDKLIF. CDR3 in DNA: TGTGCTCTTGGGGGATCTATCCTAAAATTGACTGGGGGATACGCGATTTCCACCGATAAACTCATCTTT.

With regard to this clone: A far larger clone is a single base away, which makes a read error likely. The chain couples TRDV2 to TRDJ1, with D maybe TRDD3 (8 bases). The J gene is not listed in TCRdb, so it was assigned here from a DNA match to germline. The CDR3 covers 27 residues. Germline CDR1 reads GEAIGNYY; CDR2 reads EKD. The CDR3 DNA reads TGTGCCCGTGACACGGGCCCACCCGTTTTTTTTCCTACGGGAGAGCTGGGGGACCTCGCGTACACCGATAAACTCATCTTT. Translating it yields CARDTGPPVFFPTGELGDLAYTDKLIF.

The chain joins TRDV2 to TRDJ1; 12 bases match TRDD3. V shed 3 bases, J shed 3 bases, and the junction held 7 bases outside the gene matches. The CDR3 totals 16 residues. CDR1 GEAIGNYY and CDR2 EKD come from the germline V gene. CDR3 protein: CACDRILGDTADKLIF. As DNA, the CDR3 is TGTGCCTGTGACCGAATACTGGGGGATACTGCCGATAAACTCATCTTT.

In its sample, this clone was seen a few times. TCRdb records a much larger clone's protein for this DNA, with a difference at residue 16 that likely arises from a read error; the protein given is the translation of the DNA. The chain links TRDV1 to TRDJ1; 7 bases are a match to TRDD3. The germline gives CDR1 TSWWSYY, CDR2 QGS. CDR3 size: 17 residues. CDR3 residues: CALGELVLGVLRGKLTF. The DNA for the CDR3 is TGTGCTCTTGGGGAACTCGTCCTGGGGGTCCTCCGTGGTAAACTCACCTTT.

Concerning this clone: A read error is the likely source, as a far larger clone sits one nucleotide away. The chain is built from TRDV1 and TRDJ1, with 8 bases aligning to TRDD3. Germline trimming cut 0 bases from V and 5 bases from J; bases unmatched to any gene: 29. This CDR3 region has 23 residues. The germline CDR1 and CDR2 sequences are TSWWSYY and QGS. CDR3 coding DNA: TGTGCTCTTGGGGAACTAAATCGTATATCGGAGCCCTACACGGACTGGGGGGATGATAAACTCATCTTT. As protein: CALGELNRISEPYTDWGDDKLIF.

This clone was detected a few times. This may arise from a read error, as a much more abundant clone is one base away. The J gene is TRDJ2, the V gene TRDV1, with 10 bases matching TRDD3. The germline CDR1 and CDR2 sequences are TSWWSYY and QGS. There are 23 residues in the CDR3. Written as DNA, the CDR3 is TGTGCTCCTGGGACTCTATGGAAAATCTCTCGGTACTGGGGGATTGGCCTGACAGCACAACTCTTCTTT. It is translated as CAPGTLWKISRYWGIGLTAQLFF.

In the case of this clone: TCRdb shows a much larger clone's protein in place of this DNA's translation, and the two differ at residue 20, likely through a read error; the protein shown is translated from the DNA. The J gene is TRDJ1, the V gene TRDV1; TRDD2 agrees at 9 bases. Germline assignment: CDR1 TSWWSYY and CDR2 QGS. CDR3 length: 24 residues. CDR3 nucleotide sequence: TGTGCTCTTGGGCCCCCTGAGCCCCCCTTCCTACGTTTCTTAGGGAAGTATTACACCGGTAAACTCATCTTT. It codes for CALGPPEPPFLRFLGKYYTGKLIF.

The rearrangement joins TRDV2 to TRDJ1; TRDD3 aligns across 12 bases. The germline gives CDR1 GEAIGNYY, CDR2 EKD. The CDR3 is 16 residues long. V lost 3 bases to trimming and J lost 3 bases; unmatched junction nucleotides: 7. CDR3 in DNA: TGTGCCTGTGACCACTTACTGGGGGATACTGCCGATAAACTCATCTTT. Protein product: CACDHLLGDTADKLIF.

Remarks on this clone: TCRdb's protein for this DNA is that of a much larger clone and differs from the translation at residue 8, likely a read error; the protein shown is the DNA translation. The genes are TRDV2 and TRDJ3, with 7 bases fitting TRDD3. The CDR3 covers 21 residues. Germline lookup yields CDR1 GEAIGNYY and CDR2 EKD. V was pared by 0 bases and J by 0 bases, with 13 bases of the junction left unmatched. The DNA of the CDR3 is TGTGCCTGTGACACCGTACTGAGGGATACATCCAGCTCCTGGGACACCCGACAGATGTTTTTC. Translating it yields CACDTVLRDTSSSWDTRQMFF.

This clone came up a few times. This DNA's translation differs at residue 13 from TCRdb's protein, which comes from a much larger clone; a read error is likely, and the protein shown is translated from the DNA. The chain recombines TRDV2 with TRDJ1; D gene uncertain. CDR3 length equals 15 residues. The germline CDR1 and CDR2 sequences are GEAIGNYY and EKD. For the CDR3, the DNA is TGTGCCTGTGACACCGTCGGAACGTACACCGATAAACCCATCTTT. Protein: CACDTVGTYTDKPIF.

Remarks on this clone: This sequence is one base from a far larger clone and is likely a read error. The sample carries other DNA sequences with the same CDR3. CDR3 amino acids: CACDRMLGDTRANTLTAQLFF. DNA for the CDR3: TGTGCCTGCGACCGGATGCTGGGGGATACGCGGGCGAACACTTTGACAGCACAACTCTTCTTT. The rearrangement links TRDV2 to TRDJ2, with TRDD3 identical over 12 bases. The germline V gene encodes CDR1 GEAIGNYY and CDR2 EKD. V trimming: 7 bases; J trimming: 0 bases; junction bases outside the gene matches: 20. The CDR3 runs to 21 residues.

A remark on this clone: A far larger clone lies a single base away; this is likely a read error. Other DNA sequences in this sample translate to the same CDR3. The chain links TRDV1 to TRDJ1, with 7 bases matching TRDD3. There are 17 residues in the CDR3. Germline loops: CDR1 TSWWSYY, CDR2 QGS. The CDR3 is CALGELVLGVLRGKLIF. CDR3 coding DNA: TGTGCTCTTGGAGAACTCGTCCTGGGGGTCCTCCGTGGTAAACTCATCTTT.

Comment on this clone: It is likely a read error: a sequence one base away is far more abundant. In the same sample, other DNA sequences code for this CDR3. The J gene is TRDJ1, the V gene TRDV1; 9 bases are shared with TRDD2. With 5 bases clipped from V and 0 bases from J, the junction kept 31 bases outside the gene matches. This CDR3 contains 24 residues. Germline V gene data show CDR1 as TSWWSYY and CDR2 as QGS. CDR3 loop: CALGPPEPPFLRFLGKYYTDKLIF. In nucleotides, the CDR3 is TGTGCTCTTGGGCCCCCTGAGCCCCCCTTCCTACGTTTCTTGGGGAAGTATTACACCGATAAACTCATCTTT.

This clone was picked up a small number of times. Compared with germline, one end of the junction differs, possibly owing to a read error. Other DNA sequences in this specimen translate into the identical CDR3. The rearrangement uses TRDV2 and TRDJ1, with 8 nucleotides matching TRDD3. CDR1 is GEAIGNYY and CDR2 is EKD in the germline V gene. The CDR3 is 18 residues long. CDR3 in DNA: TGTGCCTGTGATACCGCCCTAGGTACTGGGGATACTGCCGATAAGCTCATCTTT. This translates into CACDTALGTGDTADKLIF.

Note on this clone: A far larger clone is only one base removed, so a read error is likely. V and J are TRDV1 and TRDJ1, with 8 bases aligning to TRDD3. The CDR3 spans 23 residues. Germline CDR1 TSWWSYY, CDR2 QGS. The CDR3 protein is CALGASHPSLWGIRRGFTDKPIF. CDR3 DNA: TGTGCTCTTGGGGCATCCCACCCCTCCCTTTGGGGGATTAGGCGCGGGTTCACCGATAAACCCATCTTT.

The sample holds a few counts of this clone. A read error may be the cause here, since a much bigger clone is one base away. Other DNA sequences of this sample code for an identical CDR3. The chain combines TRDV2 with TRDJ3; TRDD3 agrees at 12 bases. The V gene's germline CDR1 is GEAIGNYY and CDR2 EKD. The CDR3 is made up of 21 amino acids. This CDR3 is CACDTVLGDTSSSWDTRQMFF. The CDR3 DNA follows: TGTGCCTGCGACACCGTACTGGGGGATACATCCAGCTCCTGGGACACCCGACAGATGTTTTTC.

By frequency in the sample, this clone is large. The chain joins TRDV2 to TRDJ1, with 8 bases that match TRDD3. This CDR3 contains 19 residues. The germline V gene has CDR1 GEAIGNYY and CDR2 EKD. The trim removed 5 bases at V and 2 bases at J, leaving 21 bases unmatched. The DNA of the CDR3 is TGTGCCTGTGGCCCCCTGGGAATTCCCGCCTGGGGGACAACCGATAAACTCATCTTT. Translating it yields CACGPLGIPAWGTTDKLIF.

In its sample, this clone is medium-sized. A far larger clone is a single base away, which makes a read error likely. The genes are TRDV1 and TRDJ1; 11 bases are a match to TRDD3. Germline CDR1 and CDR2: TSWWSYY and QGS. There are 20 residues in the CDR3. V shed 3 bases, J shed 4 bases, and the junction held 19 bases outside the gene matches. The CDR3 protein is CALGDGVTKRYWGIIDKLIF. CDR3 coding DNA: TGTGCTCTTGGGGATGGTGTGACTAAGCGTTACTGGGGGATAATCGATAAACTCATCTTT.

Only a few counts were recorded for this clone. Translating this DNA gives a protein that differs at residue 4 from the TCRdb one, which belongs to a much larger clone; a read error is likely, and the protein shown is this translation. The chain links TRDV2 to TRDJ1; 8 bases line up with TRDD3. The CDR3 totals 19 residues. Germline lookup yields CDR1 GEAIGNYY and CDR2 EKD. V trimming: 6 bases; J trimming: 0 bases; junction bases outside the gene matches: 20. The CDR3 DNA is TGTGCCTGTAACAAATTACTGGGGGCTCCCCTACCGTACACCGATAAACTCATCTTT. Encoded protein: CACNKLLGAPLPYTDKLIF.

This clone showed up just a few times. A far larger clone is a single base away, which makes a read error likely. Other DNA sequences of this sample code for an identical CDR3. V gene TRDV2 combines with J gene TRDJ1, with D hard to call. Germline CDR1 and CDR2: GEAIGNYY and EKD. This CDR3 is built from 15 residues. V was clipped by 0 bases and J by 0 bases, with 10 bases between them. The CDR3 region is CACDTVGTYTDKLIF. The CDR3, as DNA: TGTGCCTGTGACACCGTTGGAACGTACACCGATAAACTCATCTTT.

This clone was seen a few times. The protein TCRdb gives is from a much larger clone and does not agree with this DNA's translation at residue 8, likely a read error; the protein shown here comes from the DNA. The chain employs TRDV1 and TRDJ1, with a tentative D call TRDD3 (5 bases). The CDR3 contains 17 residues. CDR1 and CDR2 (germline): TSWWSYY, QGS. Trimming removed 0 bases at V and 7 bases at J, with 21 bases between. CDR3 DNA sequence: TGTGCTCTTGGGGAACTCGTCCGGGGGGTCCTCCGTGGTAAACTCATCTTT. This gives the protein CALGELVRGVLRGKLIF.

On this clone: TCRdb attributes to this sequence the protein of a much larger clone, which differs from the DNA translation at residue 9; a read error is likely, and the protein displayed is translated from the DNA. The rearrangement uses TRDV1 and TRDJ1; 9 bases fit TRDD2. The V segment lost 5 bases and the J segment 0 bases; nucleotides outside the gene matches: 31. Germline CDR1 and CDR2: TSWWSYY and QGS. There are 24 residues in the CDR3. The CDR3 region is CALGPPEPSFLRFLGKYYTDKLIF. DNA of the CDR3: TGTGCTCTTGGGCCCCCTGAGCCCTCCTTCCTACGTTTCTTAGGGAAGTATTACACCGATAAACTCATCTTT.